The clone carrying this T cell receptor beta chain was detected only once. Antigen specificity is unknown. The source of the sample is a study of naive CD8 T cells in extremely preterm neonates. Study outcomes and limitations: Productive template counts varied among preterm samples, a noted limitation. Preterm neonates had significantly lower iChao1 richness than other age groups.

Elective cesarean births at 37-41 weeks, without labor or membrane rupture, supplied the cord blood. The V end lost 4 bases, the J end lost 6 bases, and 15 bases lay between the germline ends. CDR3 length: 14 amino acids. Clones were read by immunoSEQ multiplex PCR, and TCRdb kept only the in-frame ones, dropping some. The profile shows fewer than 7,000 clones, approximately 98% of them singletons. This chain connects TRBV23-1 to TRBJ1-2, with D possibly TRBD1 on 6 matching bases. TRBV23-1 is classed as an ORF, of uncertain function. This sequence originates from a newborn in good health. Material for sequencing was naive CD8+ T cells from cord blood. CDR3 sequence reads: CASSPQGGGNGYTF. In nucleotides, the CDR3 is TGCGCCAGCAGTCCCCAAGGGGGGGGAAATGGCTACACCTTC.